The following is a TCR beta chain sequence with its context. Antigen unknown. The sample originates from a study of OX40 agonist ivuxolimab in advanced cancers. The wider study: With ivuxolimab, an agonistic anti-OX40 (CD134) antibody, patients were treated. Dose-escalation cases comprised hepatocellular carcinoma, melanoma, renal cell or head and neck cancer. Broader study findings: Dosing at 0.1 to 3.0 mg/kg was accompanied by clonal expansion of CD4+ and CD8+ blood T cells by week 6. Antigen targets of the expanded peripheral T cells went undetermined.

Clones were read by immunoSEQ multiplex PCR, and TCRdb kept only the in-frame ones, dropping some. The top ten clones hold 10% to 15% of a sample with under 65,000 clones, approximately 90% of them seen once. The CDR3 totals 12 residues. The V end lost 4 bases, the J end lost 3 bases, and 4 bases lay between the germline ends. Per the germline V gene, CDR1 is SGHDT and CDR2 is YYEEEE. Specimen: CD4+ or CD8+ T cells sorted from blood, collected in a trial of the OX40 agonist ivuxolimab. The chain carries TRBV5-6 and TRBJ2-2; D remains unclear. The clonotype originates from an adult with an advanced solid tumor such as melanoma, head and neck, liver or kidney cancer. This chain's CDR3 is CASSGYTGELFF. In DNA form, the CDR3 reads TGTGCCAGCAGCGGGTACACCGGGGAGCTGTTTTTT. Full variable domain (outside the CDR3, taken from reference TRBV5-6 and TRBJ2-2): DAGVTQSPTHLIKTRGQQVTLRCSPKSGHDTVSWYQQALGQGPQFIFQYYEEEERQRGNFPDRFSGHQFPNYSSELNVNALLLGDSALYLCASSGYTGELFFGEGSRLTVL.